What follows are 26 T cell receptor beta chains derived from one specimen sequenced in a study. TCRdb analysed the 5' RACE reads with MiXCR anew, one entry per CDR3 protein. The sample lists about 57,000 distinct CDR3 sequences; 26% were seen once. Tregs were sorted as CD4+CD25+CD127-/low cells. The sequenced sample was tumor-infiltrating Tregs sorted from the breast tumor. These receptors came from a female donor with breast cancer.

This clonotype was recorded a few times. The chain employs TRBV30 and TRBJ2-5; D gene uncertain. V lost 5 bases to trimming and J lost 4 bases, with 14 bases between them. Germline V gene sequence: CDR1 GTSNPN, CDR2 SVGIG (reference sequence). This CDR3 is 13 amino acids long. CDR3 in DNA: TGTGCCTGGCGACCAACCTGGGGAGAGACCCAGTACTTC. It specifies CAWRPTWGETQYF.

There are many counts of this clonotype. J is TRBJ1-1 and V is TRBV5-1; D uncertain. Germline V gives CDR1 SGHRS, CDR2 YFSETQ. V lost 4 bases, J lost 1 base, and 8 bases lay in between. This CDR3 is 13 amino acids long. CDR3 residues: CASSLWGNTEAFF. DNA for the CDR3: TGCGCCAGCAGCCTTTGGGGGAACACTGAAGCTTTCTTT.

As concerns this clonotype: A read error may account for a junction end that differs from germline. This chain links TRBV7-2 with TRBJ2-2, with D maybe TRBD2 (5 bases). The CDR3 runs 15 residues. Germline assignment: CDR1 SGHTA and CDR2 FQGNSA. The CDR3 is CASSLAGDNIGELFF. The CDR3 nucleotides read TGTGCCAGCAGCTTAGCGGGAGATAACATCGGGGAGCTGTTTTTT.

In regard to this clonotype: Possible read error: a much larger clone is one base away. V is TRBV5-1 and J is TRBJ1-1; D might be TRBD1 (5 bases). CDR3 size: 11 residues. The V gene's germline CDR1 is SGHRS and CDR2 YFSETQ. This chain's CDR3 is CASKGNTEALF. In nucleotides, the CDR3 is TGCGCCAGCAAGGGGAACACTGAAGCTCTCTTT.

The rearrangement uses TRBV29-1 and TRBJ2-2; 9 bases match TRBD2. CDR1 and CDR2 from the germline V gene are SQVTM and ANQGSEA. V gave up 4 bases and J gave up 1 base; unmatched junction bases: 10. The CDR3 is 17 amino acids. DNA of the CDR3: TGCAGCGTTGTCCTTCTCTCGACTAGCGGGAACACCGGGGAGCTGTTTTTT. Its translation is CSVVLLSTSGNTGELFF.

The V and J genes are TRBV7-8 and TRBJ2-3; D remains ambiguous. The length of the CDR3 is 17 residues. The germline CDR1 and CDR2 sequences are SGHVS and FQNEAQ. The ends were cut back, 0 bases at V and 0 bases at J, with 13 bases in the middle. Written as DNA, the CDR3 is TGTGCCAGCAGCTTAGCAAAAATTCCTCCAAGCACAGATACGCAGTATTTT. Translating gives CASSLAKIPPSTDTQYF.

The sample holds a few counts of this clonotype. The genes are TRBV5-5 and TRBJ2-7, with D unresolved. The V end lost 0 bases, the J end lost 6 bases, and 7 bases lay between the germline ends. This CDR3 is 12 amino acids long. Germline loops: CDR1 SGHKS, CDR2 YYEKEE (reference sequence). The CDR3 DNA is TGTGCCAGCAGCTTGGTCTGGGCCGAGCAGTACTTC. It yields the protein CASSLVWAEQYF.

This clonotype was picked up many times. The chain uses TRBV28 and TRBJ2-1; 7 bases align to TRBD2. There are 18 residues in the CDR3. CDR1 MDHEN and CDR2 SYDVKM come from the germline V gene. The ends lost 2 bases at V and 2 bases at J; junction bases unmatched: 12. CDR3 sequence (DNA): TGTGCCAGCAGTTTAGTCAGTTTTGGGCGGGGGACCTACAATGAGCAGTTCTTC. Translating gives CASSLVSFGRGTYNEQFF.

The count of this clonotype is one. This chain links TRBV24-1 with TRBJ2-2; unclear D gene. The CDR3 is 17 amino acids. Germline CDR1 and CDR2: KGHDR and SFDVKD. V lost 2 bases, J lost 4 bases, and 16 bases lay in between. The CDR3 nucleotides are TGTGCCACCAGTGATTCCCGGATAACTTCTGGCACCGGGGAGCTGTTTTTT. Its protein is CATSDSRITSGTGELFF.

V gene TRBV7-8 combines with J gene TRBJ2-1; perhaps TRBD2 as D (6 bases). The CDR3 extends over 17 amino acids. V dropped 5 bases and J dropped 6 bases, with 23 bases sitting between them. Per germline, CDR1 SGHVS and CDR2 FQNEAQ. CDR3 in amino acids: CASSRRSSTRPGNEQFF. CDR3 coding DNA: TGTGCCAGCAGCCGCAGGTCTTCGACTAGACCAGGCAATGAGCAGTTCTTC.

The chain combines TRBV5-1 with TRBJ1-1; D gene ambiguous. Germline CDR1 SGHRS, CDR2 YFSETQ. This CDR3 spans 15 amino acids. V was clipped by 4 bases and J by 0 bases, with 13 bases between them. DNA for the CDR3: TGCGCCAGCAGCCCCTGGATGAGCATGAACACTGAAGCTTTCTTT. Protein product: CASSPWMSMNTEAFF.

This chain uses TRBV29-1 with TRBJ2-7; the D is unclear. The CDR3 loop spans 12 amino acids. V lost 4 bases and J 0 bases, leaving 7 bases between the germline ends. The germline gives CDR1 SQVTM, CDR2 ANQGSEA. The CDR3 nucleotides read TGCAGCGTTGTTGATGGCTCCTACGAGCAGTACTTC. Protein product: CSVVDGSYEQYF.

In this sample, this clonotype turned up a few times. One end of the junction is discordant with germline, which a read error may explain. J is TRBJ2-3 and V is TRBV5-1, with 10 bases fitting TRBD2. The CDR3 is made up of 14 amino acids. CDR1 is SGHRS, CDR2 YFSETQ, per germline. This chain's CDR3 is CTSRSGGASDTQYF. Here the CDR3 DNA reads TGCACCAGCAGGAGCGGGGGGGCTTCAGATACGCAGTATTTT.

The chain couples TRBV6-6 to TRBJ1-4; no firm D call. Germline V CDR1 and CDR2: MNHNY, SVGAGI (reference sequence). CDR3 length: 15 amino acids. V shed 0 bases and J shed 5 bases, with 10 bases lying between them. CDR3 in amino acids: CASSYSQQQNEKLFF. DNA for the CDR3: TGTGCCAGCAGTTACTCGCAACAGCAAAATGAAAAACTGTTTTTT.

The genes are TRBV7-6 and TRBJ2-1, with 7 bases that match TRBD1. Germline assignment: CDR1 SGHVS and CDR2 FNYEAQ. This CDR3 spans 15 amino acids. With V trimmed by 4 bases and J by 7 bases, 10 bases remained unmatched. The CDR3 loop is CASSSSGQVVNEQFF. In nucleotides, the CDR3 is TGTGCCAGCAGCTCCTCCGGACAGGTTGTAAATGAGCAGTTCTTC.

The table lists this clonotype with a few counts. It may be a read error: a sequence one base away is much more abundant. This chain connects TRBV7-2 to TRBJ2-3; TRBD2 matches at 11 bases. The CDR3 consists of 16 residues. The junction had 11 bases not matched to a gene; V was cut back by 8 bases and J by 4 bases. The germline CDR1 and CDR2 sequences are SGHTA and FQGNSA. The chain's CDR3 is CASGRTSGSGADTQYF. CDR3 nucleotide sequence: TGTGCCAGCGGCCGTACTAGCGGGAGTGGCGCAGATACGCAGTATTTT.

The gene calls are TRBV29-1 and TRBJ1-1; 8 bases match TRBD1. There are 17 residues in the CDR3. Germline CDR1 SQVTM, CDR2 ANQGSEA. The ends lost 5 bases at V and 6 bases at J; junction bases unmatched: 20. The DNA for the CDR3 is TGCAGCGTTCCGGGGGTGGTGGCAGGGGGCTCGTTGGCTGAAGCTTTCTTT. As protein: CSVPGVVAGGSLAEAFF.

Ten or more counts support this clonotype. This chain uses TRBV28 with TRBJ2-7; maybe TRBD1 (5 bases). The CDR3 has 16 amino acids. Trimming took off 4 bases at V and 0 bases at J, with 16 bases between the two ends. Germline CDR1 is MDHEN and CDR2 is SYDVKM. Written as DNA, the CDR3 is TGTGCCAGCAGTTCCATCCCCTGGGGCAACTCCTACGAGCAGTACTTC. This sequence encodes CASSSIPWGNSYEQYF. Supplemented by reference TRBV28 and TRBJ2-7, the full variable domain reads DVKVTQSSRYLVKRTGEKVFLECVQDMDHENMFWYRQDPGLGLRLIYFSYDVKMKEKGDIPEGYSVSREKKERFSLILESASTNQTSMYLCASSSIPWGNSYEQYFGPGTRLTVT.

The chain combines TRBV5-6 with TRBJ1-2; no clear D gene. Per the germline V gene, CDR1 is SGHDT and CDR2 is YYEEEE. The V gene lost 2 bases and the J gene lost 6 bases, with 14 bases spanning the gap. The CDR3 length is 14 residues. CDR3 DNA: TGTGCCAGCAGCTTCTTCAATAGGGTTGATGGCTACACCTTC. This codes for CASSFFNRVDGYTF.

This clonotype was found many times. This rearrangement joins TRBV5-6 to TRBJ2-1; no clear D gene. V was trimmed by 4 bases and J by 8 bases, leaving 7 bases between them. The CDR3 has 11 amino acids. Germline V gene lookup returns CDR1 SGHDT and CDR2 YYEEEE. The CDR3 spells CASSALDEQFF. CDR3 DNA sequence: TGTGCCAGCAGCGCTTTGGATGAGCAGTTCTTC.

In this sample, this clonotype is medium-sized (0.01 to 0.1%). The chain has TRBV4-3 and TRBJ2-3; 10 bases line up with TRBD2. V lost 0 bases, J lost 4 bases, and 7 bases stayed unmatched. From germline, CDR1 is LGHNA and CDR2 YSLEER. This CDR3 is built from 17 residues. CDR3 nucleotide sequence: TGCGCCAGCAGCCAAGATCCGCCTAGCGGGAGTTCAGATACGCAGTATTTT. It codes for CASSQDPPSGSSDTQYF.

The chain has TRBV4-2 and TRBJ1-1; D perhaps matches TRBD1 (5 bases). V was shortened by 4 bases and J by 2 bases, with 14 bases between the two germline ends. The CDR3 has 15 amino acids. Looked up from germline, CDR1 is LGHNA and CDR2 is YNFKEQ. The CDR3 here is CASSPSGAANTEAFF. CDR3 DNA: TGTGCCAGCAGCCCTTCCGGGGCAGCTAACACTGAAGCTTTCTTT.

The table lists this clonotype with many counts. V usage is TRBV15 and J usage is TRBJ2-2; no definite D call. This CDR3 region has 13 residues. Per the germline V gene, CDR1 is LNHNV and CDR2 is YYDKDF (reference sequence). Trimming removed 3 bases from V and 1 base from J, with 3 bases in between. CDR3 DNA: TGTGCCACCAGCAGGCTGAACACCGGGGAGCTGTTTTTT. It yields the protein CATSRLNTGELFF. Full variable domain (missing parts from reference TRBV15 and TRBJ2-2): DAMVIQNPRYQVTQFGKPVTLSCSQTLNHNVMYWYQQKSSQAPKLLFHYYDKDFNNEADTPDNFQSRRPNTSFCFLDIRSPGLGDTAMYLCATSRLNTGELFFGEGSRLTVL.

This rearrangement joins TRBV9 to TRBJ1-1; D gene unclear. V lost 3 bases and J lost 5, with 11 bases in between. Germline values: CDR1 SGDLS, CDR2 YYNGEE. The CDR3 length is 13 residues. The CDR3 is CASSAWSGTEAFF. The CDR3 coding sequence is TGTGCCAGCAGCGCGTGGAGCGGAACTGAAGCTTTCTTT.

In its sample, this clonotype was seen a few times. The genes are TRBV9 and TRBJ2-7; D possibly corresponds to TRBD2 (5 bases). Trimming took off 0 bases at V and 7 bases at J, with 11 bases between the two ends. This CDR3 has 13 amino acids. In germline, CDR1 is SGDLS, CDR2 YYNGEE. The CDR3 reads CASSVAPPGEQYF. CDR3 in DNA: TGTGCCAGCAGCGTAGCTCCCCCGGGAGAGCAGTACTTC.

This clonotype was seen a single time. A read error may explain this, as a much larger clone is one base away. V and J are TRBV5-1 and TRBJ1-2, with 11 bases matching TRBD1. V dropped 8 bases and J dropped 4; count of bases not matched to a gene: 10. Looked up from germline, CDR1 is SGHRS and CDR2 is YFSETQ. The length of the CDR3 is 15 residues. CDR3 nucleotide sequence: TGCGCCAGGAGCATGGCGGGGACAGGGGGCTATGGCTACACCTTC. Translating gives CARSMAGTGGYGYTF. The full variable domain, completed using reference TRBV5-1 and TRBJ1-2, is KAGVTQTPRYLIKTRGQQVTLSCSPISGHRSVSWYQQTPGQGLQFLFEYFSETQRNKGNFPGRFSGRQFSNSRSEMNVSTLELGDSALYLCARSMAGTGGYGYTFGSGTRLTVV.